Listed here is a single TCR beta chain. Antigen specificity is unknown. This CDR3 is built from 16 residues. Trimming at V came to 7 bases and at J to 0 bases, leaving 9 bases not matched to a gene. Germline values: CDR1 LNHDA, CDR2 SQIVND (reference sequence). Profiling relied on immunoSEQ multiplex PCR, and the TCRdb table lists in-frame clones only, not all of them. The sample consists of over 60,000 clones, 80% to 95% of them appearing once. This sample is drawn from a study of graft-versus-host responses after intestinal transplantation. Study-wide background: Anti-thymocyte globulin induction preceded approximately three years of tacrolimus and steroid maintenance in all recipients.

General study points: Allografts from individuals with graft-donor T cell macrochimerism displayed high graft-versus-host to host-versus-graft clonal ratios.

The chain has TRBV19 and TRBJ1-1; 9 bases map to TRBD1. The sequenced sample was bone marrow, obtained 700 to 750 days after intestinal transplantation. The receptor's source is a human patient who received an intestinal transplant, so some T cells may come from the graft donor. The CDR3 region is CASTGTGSGVNTEAFF. As DNA, the CDR3 is TGTGCCAGTACTGGGACAGGGAGCGGGGTGAACACTGAAGCTTTCTTT.